This section outlines one T cell receptor beta chain sequence together with its context. What it binds is not known. This entry is derived from a study of beta chain features in type 1 diabetes. Study at large: No patient-donor differences in age, gender, total cells or subset yield. Whole-study results and caveats: Insertion counts at VDJ junctions were lower in type 1 diabetes patients, who also showed more deletions there. There was a moderate but significant shortening of TCRB CDR3s in all four CD4+ subsets of Type 1 diabetes patients.

Every bit of the isolated RNA underwent reverse transcription, so sequencing read expressed TCRB transcripts. Each sample of naive, central memory or regulatory T cells had, on average, about 3.57 million reads. The assay was immunoSEQ multiplex PCR, and TCRdb's table has in-frame clones only and misses some. The table has about 260,000 clones, around 24% seen once; the top ten hold about 0.012%. This CDR3 is built from 13 residues. The V gene lost 6 bases and the J gene lost 3 bases, with 12 bases spanning the gap. In germline, CDR1 is SGHDT, CDR2 YYEEEE. The source is a woman between 25 and 40 years old with type 1 diabetes. The sequencing sample was made of naive CD4+ T cells from blood. The gene calls are TRBV5-6 and TRBJ1-2, with unresolved D. The CDR3 region has the DNA TGTGCCAGCACCGTAGACAAGGACTATGGCTACACCTTC. It yields the protein CASTVDKDYGYTF.